Below, one TCR beta chain is given with its context. Its specificity is not known. The V end was cut by 1 base, the J end by 5 bases, with 9 bases between. Germline CDR1 PRHDT, CDR2 FYEKMQ (reference sequence). The CDR3 length is 14 residues. The entry originates in a study of Ad26.COV2.S vaccination and SARS-CoV-2 variants. About the study: Donor had been placed in the Ad26.COV2.S arm of the COV1001 trial. Findings of the study overall: Substantial breadth in spike-specific CD8+ and CD4+ T cell responses was reportedly seen after vaccination. Higher spike-specific TCR breadth was found in vaccine recipients than in placebo recipients.

Treatment given: over 15 received Ad26.COV2.S at low or high dose, single or two shots; about 5 received placebo; per-sample allocation not given. At day 63 after the first vaccine or placebo injection, samples were drawn. The shot given was an Ad26 vector that makes Wuhan-strain SARS-CoV-2 spike. Measured with immunoSEQ multiplex PCR; TCRdb has only the in-frame clones, and not every one. The sample shows 200,000 to 250,000 clones, approximately 88% of them seen only once. This clonotype was sampled from a person aged 18-60 years who received the Ad26.COV2.S COVID-19 vaccine or a placebo. The chain uses TRBV13 and TRBJ2-1; D unresolved. Sequenced material: peripheral blood, taken in a trial of Ad26.COV2.S vaccine versus placebo. Here the CDR3 DNA reads TGTGCCAGCAGCTTAGCGGACCCCCACAATGAGCAGTTCTTC. Translating gives CASSLADPHNEQFF.